This paragraph reports one TCR beta chain. The antigen remains undetermined. The sample belongs to a study of beta chain features in type 1 diabetes. In the study overall: Age and gender were similar between patients and healthy donors, as were cell yields. Sorted cells from all samples, numbering over 85,000,000, were examined. Findings and caveats of the study: All four CD4+ subsets from Type 1 diabetes patients carried moderately but significantly shorter TCRB CDR3s.

CDR3 length: 13 residues. Trimming shortened V by 2 bases and J by 5 bases, and 9 bases separated the two germline ends. The germline V gene has CDR1 GTSNPN and CDR2 SVGIG (reference sequence). The sequenced template was cDNA made from the entire isolated RNA. Naive, central memory and regulatory T cell samples produced a mean of approximately 3.6 million reads. Sequencing was performed with immunoSEQ multiplex PCR; in TCRdb, only in-frame clones are kept and a portion is missing. The sample has about 160,000 clones, 7% to 9.5% seen once. The sequenced material came from central memory CD4+ T cells from blood. The receptor was derived from a woman in her twenties or thirties with type 1 diabetes. J is TRBJ1-4 and V is TRBV30; the D is unclear. CDR3 amino acids: CAWSLELNEKLFF. The CDR3 DNA sequence: TGTGCCTGGAGTTTAGAGCTAAATGAAAAACTGTTTTTT.